This note documents a single T cell receptor (beta chain) sequence. Assay: immunoSEQ multiplex PCR; the TCRdb copy retains only in-frame clones and omits some. The sample holds 90,000 to 110,000 clones, approximately 87% seen once. Germline V gene lookup returns CDR1 LNHDA and CDR2 SQIVND (reference sequence). The CDR3 totals 15 residues. With 7 bases clipped from V and 4 bases from J, the junction kept 8 bases outside the gene matches. The data derive from a study of blood T cell repertoires in COVID-19. Material: peripheral blood. This TCR was sampled from a woman aged 45-65 years with acute or convalescent COVID-19. The V gene is TRBV19, the J gene TRBJ2-1, with TRBD2 matching over 9 bases. The CDR3 region has the DNA TGTGCCAGTACGAAGGCGGGGGGGATTTACAATGAGCAGTTCTTC. Its translation is CASTKAGGIYNEQFF.